The 6 T cell receptor beta chains below were found in one sample sequenced in a study of T cells in Graves' hyperthyroidism and ophthalmopathy (dated 2019 in TCRdb). The method was multiplex PCR. TCRdb lists the instrument as Illumina HiSeq 2000. The TCR beta CDR3 regions were amplified from RNA transcripts. The TCR CDR3 was subjected to a first round of RT-PCR using the HTBI primer set and the Qiagen OneStep RT-PCR kit. TCRdb trimmed public reads at Q25 via fastp, called clones via MiXCR and kept in-frame beta chains. Identical CDR3 proteins give one entry, which carries the most common genes and DNA. The sample table lists more than 500,000 distinct CDR3 sequences, 46% of them with a count of one. The ten top clones hold over 15% of the sample. The sequencing input was peripheral blood or thyroid tissue (not recorded which). Every receptor here comes from an adult woman with Graves' disease, either hyperthyroidism or ophthalmopathy (not recorded which).

This clonotype was seen a handful of times. V gene TRBV7-6 combines with J gene TRBJ1-6, with D maybe TRBD1 (6 bases). This CDR3 comprises 14 residues. Between the trimmed V and J ends, which lost 3 bases and 8 bases, there was a span of 11 bases. CDR1 and CDR2 (germline): SGHVS, FNYEAQ. CDR3 residues: CASSFRQEDSPLHF. The CDR3 bases are TGTGCCAGCAGCTTCCGACAGGAGGATTCACCCCTCCACTTT.

The chain recombines TRBV28 with TRBJ2-5; the D gene is possibly TRBD2 (5 bases). Trimming removed 3 bases from V and 7 bases from J, with 12 bases in between. Looked up from germline, CDR1 is MDHEN and CDR2 is SYDVKM. This CDR3 has 13 amino acids. This CDR3 is CASSFSGGVTQYF. CDR3 in DNA: TGTGCCAGCAGTTTTTCCGGAGGAGTGACCCAGTACTTC.

The chain combines TRBV9 with TRBJ2-6; D might be TRBD1 (6 bases). V was clipped by 0 bases and J by 4 bases, with 14 bases between them. The CDR3 totals 17 residues. The germline V gene has CDR1 SGDLS and CDR2 YYNGEE. The CDR3 DNA is TGTGCCAGCAGCGTAGTACAGGGTTTCACCGGGGCCAACGTCCTGACTTTC. Translated, it gives CASSVVQGFTGANVLTF.

This rearrangement joins TRBV19 to TRBJ2-7; D ambiguous. CDR3 length: 13 amino acids. Trimming took off 6 bases at V and 0 bases at J, with 9 bases between the two ends. The germline V gene encodes CDR1 LNHDA and CDR2 SQIVND (reference sequence). The CDR3 loop is CASRFQDSYEQYF. The DNA of the CDR3 is TGTGCCAGTAGATTTCAGGACTCCTACGAGCAGTACTTC. Supplemented by reference TRBV19 and TRBJ2-7, the full variable domain reads DGGITQSPKYLFRKEGQNVTLSCEQNLNHDAMYWYRQDPGQGLRLIYYSQIVNDFQKGDIAEGYSVSREKKESFPLTVTSAQKNPTAFYLCASRFQDSYEQYFGPGTRLTVT.

This chain connects TRBV20-1 to TRBJ2-5, with D unclear. The length of the CDR3 is 8 residues. Germline V gene lookup returns CDR1 DFQATT and CDR2 SNEGSKA (reference sequence). The V and J ends lost 3 bases and 8 bases respectively, with 1 base between them. CDR3 loop: CSASTQYF. The CDR3 DNA reads TGCAGTGCTAGCACCCAGTACTTC.

V is TRBV7-2 and J is TRBJ1-2; 8 bases map to TRBD1. V lost 3 bases and J lost 4; bases outside the gene matches: 7. The CDR3 has 15 residues. Germline CDR1 SGHTA, CDR2 FQGNSA. The CDR3 DNA reads as TGTGCCAGCAGCTTTACCGGGACAGGCCCCTATGGCTACACCTTC. Translating it yields CASSFTGTGPYGYTF.